This entry lists 21 T cell receptor beta chains sequenced from one sample in a study of cytomegalovirus exposure and HLA in healthy donors. With 60 Vbeta and 13 Jbeta primers, the PCR was carried out. Using immunoSEQ multiplex PCR, the repertoire was profiled, and TCRdb retains in-frame clones only, with some absent. Of some 120,000 clones listed, over 60% are singletons. Sequenced sample: PBMCs. These receptors were collected from a human donor in good health.

V and J are TRBV11-2 and TRBJ1-3, with D possibly TRBD1 on 6 matching bases. Germline values: CDR1 SGHAT, CDR2 FQNNGV. CDR3 length equals 19 residues. V was clipped by 4 bases and J by 2 bases, with 24 bases between them. The CDR3 region is CASSYITSSRGGTGNTIYF. The CDR3 DNA is TGTGCCAGCAGCTATATTACCTCTTCCAGGGGAGGGACTGGAAACACCATATATTTT.

The chain uses TRBV5-5 and TRBJ2-7; 8 bases line up with TRBD2. Trimming cost V 0 bases and J 9 bases; bases outside gene matches: 2. Germline values: CDR1 SGHKS, CDR2 YYEKEE (reference sequence). This CDR3 has 12 residues. CDR3 nucleotides: TGTGCCAGCAGCTTGGCCCGGGAGGGGCAGTACTTC. Translating it yields CASSLAREGQYF.

This clone was seen more than once but under ten times. J is TRBJ2-7 and V is TRBV4-2, with 9 bases identical to TRBD1. The CDR3 sequence is 14 residues long. Germline V gene lookup returns CDR1 LGHNA and CDR2 YNFKEQ. The ends lost 4 bases at V and 3 bases at J; junction bases unmatched: 4. In nucleotides, the CDR3 is TGTGCCAGCAGCCCTTCGGACAGGGGCTACGAGCAGTACTTC. It is translated as CASSPSDRGYEQYF.

The rearrangement uses TRBV9 and TRBJ1-6; 8 positions match TRBD1. Per germline, CDR1 SGDLS and CDR2 YYNGEE. Trimming cost V 0 bases and J 8 bases; bases outside gene matches: 7. The CDR3 runs to 16 residues. CDR3 sequence reads: CASSVGPGQVDSPLHF. The CDR3 nucleotides read TGTGCCAGCAGCGTAGGGCCGGGACAGGTGGATTCACCCCTCCACTTT.

In its sample, this clone was seen a few times. The genes are TRBV27 and TRBJ1-1; TRBD1 agrees at 7 bases. V lost 6 bases to trimming and J lost 1 base; unmatched junction nucleotides: 11. In germline, CDR1 is MNHEY, CDR2 SMNVEV (reference sequence). The CDR3 is 16 amino acids. CDR3: CASSPETGYGNTEAFF. CDR3 coding DNA: TGTGCCAGCAGCCCAGAGACAGGGTATGGGAACACTGAAGCTTTCTTT.

The chain couples TRBV6-1 to TRBJ2-7; TRBD1 is a possible D gene (6 bases). CDR3 length: 13 residues. Trimming removed 7 bases from V and 2 bases from J, with 12 bases in between. Germline values: CDR1 MNHNS, CDR2 SASEGT. Here the CDR3 reads CASKSAGAYEQYF. CDR3 coding DNA: TGTGCCAGCAAATCCGCAGGGGCCTACGAGCAGTACTTC.

This chain links TRBV6-5 with TRBJ1-1; TRBD1 is a possible D gene (5 bases). Trimming cost V 0 bases and J 5 bases, with 13 bases left between them. The germline V gene has CDR1 MNHEY and CDR2 SVGAGI. There are 15 residues in the CDR3. The CDR3 spells CASSYSGQGGTEAFF. CDR3 DNA sequence: TGTGCCAGCAGTTACTCGGGGCAGGGTGGGACTGAAGCTTTCTTT.

There are a few counts of this clone. The CDR3 DNA is TGTGCCAGCAGTGAAGTGTGGGACAGGGTTGATGGCTACACCTTC. This codes for CASSEVWDRVDGYTF. This sequence joins TRBV6-1 and TRBJ1-2; TRBD1 matches 9 bases. The J segment lost 6 bases and the V segment lost 1 base, leaving 6 bases of the junction unmatched. The V gene's germline CDR1 is MNHNS and CDR2 SASEGT. The CDR3 consists of 15 residues.

The J gene is TRBJ2-7, the V gene TRBV19; maybe TRBD2 (6 bases). V shed 6 bases and J shed 2 bases, with 11 bases lying between them. The CDR3 loop spans 13 amino acids. The germline CDR1 and CDR2 sequences are LNHDA and SQIVND (reference sequence). DNA for the CDR3: TGTGCCAGTAGCCCGGGACTCACCTACGAGCAGTACTTC. This sequence encodes CASSPGLTYEQYF.

This clone has just a few counts. This chain joins TRBV4-2 and TRBJ1-1; the match to TRBD1 covers 10 bases. J lost 1 base, V lost 0 bases, and 8 bases had no gene match. CDR3 length equals 18 residues. The germline gives CDR1 LGHNA, CDR2 YNFKEQ. For the CDR3, the DNA is TGTGCCAGCAGCCAAGATCGGGACAGGGGACCAAAGAACACTGAAGCTTTCTTT. This encodes CASSQDRDRGPKNTEAFF.

This clone was picked up one time. The chain carries TRBV5-1 and TRBJ2-7; TRBD1 is a possible D gene (5 bases). The CDR3 is 14 residues long. V lost 7 bases, J lost 4 bases, and 18 bases lay in between. Germline CDR1 is SGHRS and CDR2 is YFSETQ. The CDR3 DNA reads as TGCGCCAGCCAAGTGGGGCAGGGCTTATACGAGCAGTACTTC. It codes for CASQVGQGLYEQYF.

This sequence joins TRBV2 and TRBJ2-7; TRBD2 is a possible D gene (5 bases). Trimming took 10 bases from V and 3 from J, leaving 19 bases between them. There are 14 residues in the CDR3. Germline lookup yields CDR1 SNHLY and CDR2 FYNNEI. The CDR3 nucleotides are TGTGCCACCAGACGCGTCGGGGTAGGCTACGAGCAGTACTTC. Its protein product is CATRRVGVGYEQYF.

The chain carries TRBV28 and TRBJ2-5; tentative D call: TRBD2 (7 bases). This CDR3 comprises 16 residues. Germline assignment: CDR1 MDHEN and CDR2 SYDVKM. V lost 5 bases and J 4 bases, leaving 20 bases between the germline ends. CDR3 sequence: CASSPAGAGAGETQYF. The CDR3 nucleotides read TGTGCCAGCAGTCCAGCCGGGGCGGGGGCGGGAGAGACCCAGTACTTC.

A single count supports this clone. The chain employs TRBV28 and TRBJ2-1, with TRBD2 matching over 7 bases. V was clipped by 0 bases and J by 7 bases; unmatched bases: 6. CDR1 MDHEN and CDR2 SYDVKM come from the germline V gene. The CDR3 extends over 15 amino acids. This CDR3 reads CASSLWAGESNEQFF. The CDR3 DNA is TGTGCCAGCAGTTTATGGGCGGGGGAGTCTAATGAGCAGTTCTTC.

The CDR3 nucleotides read TGCAGCGTGCAGGGGGCCCTGAACACTGAAGCTTTCTTT. Its translation is CSVQGALNTEAFF. This chain connects TRBV29-1 to TRBJ1-1; 8 positions match TRBD1. V dropped 6 bases and J dropped 0; count of bases not matched to a gene: 3. CDR1 SQVTM and CDR2 ANQGSEA come from the germline V gene. The CDR3 loop spans 13 amino acids. The entire variable domain, with the rest obtained from reference TRBV29-1 and TRBJ1-1, is as follows: SAVISQKPSRDICQRGTSLTIQCQVDSQVTMMFWYRQQPGQSLTLIATANQGSEATYESGFVIDKFPISRPNLTFSTLTVSNMSPEDSSIYLCSVQGALNTEAFFGQGTRLTVV.

The chain combines TRBV27 with TRBJ2-3; 11 nucleotides line up with TRBD2. Germline trimming cut 2 bases from V and 1 base from J; bases unmatched to any gene: 8. The CDR3 has 18 residues. CDR1 is MNHEY and CDR2 is SMNVEV in the germline V gene (reference sequence). The CDR3 region is CASSLTLAGGGGTDTQYF. For the CDR3, the DNA is TGTGCCAGCAGTTTAACCCTAGCGGGGGGCGGCGGCACAGATACGCAGTATTTT.

The CDR3 DNA follows: TGTGCCAGCAATGGACAGGGGGCTTTGACTGAAGCTTTCTTT. It translates to CASNGQGALTEAFF. The gene calls are TRBV2 and TRBJ1-1; 11 bases map to TRBD1. The CDR3 totals 14 residues. Per the germline V gene, CDR1 is SNHLY and CDR2 is FYNNEI. V shed 7 bases, J shed 5 bases, and the junction held 6 bases outside the gene matches.

This clone was observed a few times. The chain couples TRBV6-5 to TRBJ1-2; D gene uncertain. CDR3 length equals 15 residues. Deletions cut 2 bases from V and 0 bases from J, with 10 bases between. CDR1 is MNHEY, CDR2 SVGAGI, per germline. Here the CDR3 reads CASSYGQPANYGYTF. The CDR3 DNA follows: TGTGCCAGCAGTTACGGGCAGCCAGCTAACTATGGCTACACCTTC.

The chain combines TRBV7-9 with TRBJ2-1, with unresolved D. The CDR3 consists of 10 residues. The germline V and J ends were trimmed by 8 bases and 8 bases, with 7 bases remaining between them. Germline CDR1 is SEHNR and CDR2 is FQNEAQ (reference sequence). The CDR3 DNA reads TGTGCCAGCTTACCGGATGAGCAGTTCTTC. Translating it yields CASLPDEQFF.

The gene calls are TRBV10-3 and TRBJ2-3; 8 positions match TRBD2. The CDR3 loop spans 18 amino acids. Per the germline V gene, CDR1 is ENHRY and CDR2 is SYGVKD. Germline trimming cut 0 bases from V and 4 bases from J; bases unmatched to any gene: 12. CDR3 in amino acids: CAISESSGGRARADTQYF. The DNA of the CDR3 is TGTGCCATCAGTGAGTCCTCGGGGGGGCGAGCTAGGGCAGATACGCAGTATTTT.

The rearrangement links TRBV9 to TRBJ2-1, with 10 bases that match TRBD2. V lost 4 bases, J lost 2 bases, and 3 bases stayed unmatched. The CDR3 consists of 15 residues. Germline assignment: CDR1 SGDLS and CDR2 YYNGEE. As DNA, the CDR3 is TGTGCCAGCAGCACTAGCGGGGTGCCCTACAATGAGCAGTTCTTC. Protein sequence: CASSTSGVPYNEQFF.